The 8 T cell receptor beta chains listed next were all sequenced from one sample in a study of T cell responses to AZD1222 COVID-19 vaccine. The table came from immunoSEQ multiplex PCR; TCRdb's copy has only in-frame clones and leaves some out. The table has about 140,000 clones, 75% to 90% seen once; the top ten hold about 1.5%. Sequences were derived from peripheral blood, sampled on day 0 of AZD1222 vaccination. The receptors here all came from an adult in good health.

The chain has TRBV18 and TRBJ1-5; D gene uncertain. The CDR3 extends over 14 amino acids. Trimming removed 2 bases at V and 6 bases at J, with 11 bases between. Per germline, CDR1 KGHSH and CDR2 LQKENI. CDR3 bases: TGTGCCAGCTCACCAATTCCGCAAGGTCAGCCCCAGCATTTT. As protein: CASSPIPQGQPQHF.

This clone occurred once. The chain employs TRBV6-5 and TRBJ2-7; 9 bases line up with TRBD1. The CDR3 consists of 16 residues. Trimming cost V 0 bases and J 7 bases; bases outside gene matches: 10. Germline V CDR1 and CDR2: MNHEY, SVGAGI. CDR3: CASSYSGRDRVPEQYF. In DNA form, the CDR3 reads TGTGCCAGCAGTTACTCCGGTAGGGACAGGGTACCAGAGCAGTACTTC.

This chain links TRBV7-9 with TRBJ2-3; a weak D match, TRBD2 (7 bases). In germline, CDR1 is SEHNR, CDR2 FQNEAQ (reference sequence). Trimming took off 5 bases at V and 4 bases at J, with 16 bases between the two ends. The CDR3 contains 15 residues. CDR3: CASSPMGGHADTQYF. The CDR3 DNA sequence: TGTGCCAGCAGCCCCATGGGGGGGCACGCAGATACGCAGTATTTT.

This chain joins TRBV14 and TRBJ2-3, with 9 bases identical to TRBD2. The junction had 6 bases not matched to a gene; V was cut back by 6 bases and J by 5 bases. The CDR3 runs 14 residues. Germline values: CDR1 SGHDN, CDR2 FVKESK. CDR3 DNA sequence: TGTGCCAGCAGAATAGCGGGAGCGGAAGATACGCAGTATTTT. This codes for CASRIAGAEDTQYF. Combining the CDR3 with reference TRBV14 and TRBJ2-3 gives the whole variable domain EAGVTQFPSHSVIEKGQTVTLRCDPISGHDNLYWYRRVMGKEIKFLLHFVKESKQDESGMPNNRFLAERTGGTYSTLKVQPAELEDSGVYFCASRIAGAEDTQYFGPGTRLTVL.

The J gene is TRBJ2-7, the V gene TRBV3-1 (or the pseudogene TRBV3-2); 14 bases agree with TRBD2. The V gene end was trimmed by 5 bases and the J gene end by 1 base; junction bases not matched to a gene: 4. The CDR3 sequence is 16 residues long. The germline V gene encodes CDR1 LGHDT and CDR2 YNNKEL (reference sequence). The CDR3 DNA reads as TGTGCCAGCAGCGAAGGGACTAGCGGGAGATCCTACGAGCAGTACTTC. Protein: CASSEGTSGRSYEQYF.

The rearrangement links TRBV7-9 to TRBJ1-1, with no clear D. Trimming removed 5 bases at V and 2 bases at J, with 9 bases between. There are 13 residues in the CDR3. Per the germline V gene, CDR1 is SEHNR and CDR2 is FQNEAQ (reference sequence). CDR3 nucleotides: TGTGCCAGCAGCCCATCAGGTAACACTGAAGCTTTCTTT. Residues: CASSPSGNTEAFF. Looking up the rest from reference TRBV7-9 and TRBJ1-1 gives the full variable domain: DTGVSQNPRHKITKRGQNVTFRCDPISEHNRLYWYRQTLGQGPEFLTYFQNEAQLEKSRLLSDRFSAERPKGSFSTLEIQRTEQGDSAMYLCASSPSGNTEAFFGQGTRLTVV.

The chain couples TRBV30 to TRBJ1-3, with D possibly being TRBD1 (5 bases). The V gene's germline CDR1 is GTSNPN and CDR2 SVGIG (reference sequence). The CDR3 has 11 amino acids. The V gene lost 1 base and the J gene lost 9 bases, with 7 bases spanning the gap. CDR3 bases: TGTGCCTGGAGTGAGGGGACCACCATATATTTT. Protein sequence: CAWSEGTTIYF.

This clone appeared once. The V gene is TRBV29-1, the J gene TRBJ2-5; D unclear. This CDR3 region has 13 residues. Trimming took 1 base from V and 4 from J, leaving 10 bases between them. CDR1 is SQVTM, CDR2 ANQGSEA, per germline. The CDR3 protein is CSVEGLDTETQYF. In nucleotides, the CDR3 is TGCAGCGTTGAAGGGTTAGACACAGAGACCCAGTACTTC.